This T cell receptor (beta chain) derives from a study of blood T cell repertoires in COVID-19. Overall study: Italy, Spain and the United States were the sources of the convalescent and acute COVID-19 samples. From T cells, B-cell-depleted T cells, or PBMCs came the material, which was cDNA or gDNA.

From germline, CDR1 is MNHEY and CDR2 SVGAGI. The CDR3 covers 14 residues. V lost 6 bases and J 0 bases, leaving 12 bases between the germline ends. This table comes from immunoSEQ multiplex PCR, and its TCRdb copy is limited to in-frame clones, with some not included. Among under 300,000 clones listed, roughly 85% were seen once. The sample taken for sequencing was peripheral blood. The TCR was taken from a woman under 30 with acute or convalescent COVID-19. The V and J genes are TRBV6-5 and TRBJ2-7; tentatively, D is TRBD1 (6 bases). The CDR3 sequence: CASRPGANSYEQYF. The CDR3 region has the DNA TGTGCCAGCAGGCCAGGGGCCAACTCCTACGAGCAGTACTTC.